A selection of T cell receptor beta chains follows, all from one sample in a study of blood T cells in healthy people across ages. A single record per CDR3 protein comes from TCRdb applying MiXCR to the 5' RACE reads. The sample carries over 700,000 distinct CDR3 sequences, 20% to 25% recorded once. These data also formed part of another study, on T cells of mothers and their children.

Sequencing was carried out using blood. Every receptor here comes from a boy under 18 in good health. Both conserved end residues are part of each CDR3. A D gene is named only where the DNA matches it firmly. Clone size is given for some rows only: seen once, a few or many times, or a class if the clone is expanded.

>.|TRBD1|TRBJ2-3|TRBV6-6
CATSQTGVDTQYF
TGTGCCACATCTCAGACAGGGGTCGATACGCAGTATTTT
>.|.|TRBJ1-1|TRBV12-3/TRBV12-4
CASSFVAKNTEAFF
TGTGCCAGCAGTTTTGTTGCGAAGAACACTGAAGCTTTCTTT
>.|.|TRBJ2-5|TRBV6-6
CASSYTWTVQETQYF
TGTGCCAGCAGTTACACGTGGACAGTACAAGAGACCCAGTACTTC
>few|.|TRBJ1-4|TRBV12-3/TRBV12-4
CASRSRGGEKLFF
TGTGCCAGCAGAAGCAGGGGAGGTGAAAAACTGTTTTTT
>.|.|TRBJ1-1|TRBV15
CATSEIPGTENTEAFF
TGTGCCACCAGCGAGATCCCAGGGACGGAGAACACTGAAGCTTTCTTT
>few|.|TRBJ2-7|TRBV6-1
CASSASSGGYEQYF
TGTGCCAGCAGTGCTTCATCGGGCGGATACGAGCAGTACTTC
>.|.|TRBJ2-7|TRBV7-2
CASSLVPGEVHEQYF
TGTGCCAGCAGCTTAGTTCCAGGGGAAGTCCACGAGCAGTACTTC
>.|.|TRBJ2-1|TRBV20-1
CSATTSPVGVREQFF
TGCAGTGCTACGACTAGTCCCGTGGGGGTACGTGAGCAGTTCTTC
>.|.|TRBJ2-2|TRBV15
CATSPRSTGELFF
TGTGCCACCAGCCCGCGGTCCACCGGGGAGCTGTTTTTT
>.|.|TRBJ2-7|TRBV3-1
CASSPGPSYYEQYF
TGTGCCAGCAGCCCCGGGCCTAGCTATTACGAGCAGTACTTC
>.|.|TRBJ2-5|TRBV6-4
CASSGVVGGEETQYF
TGTGCCAGCAGTGGCGTGGTGGGAGGTGAAGAGACCCAGTACTTC
>once|.|TRBJ2-7|TRBV9
CASSVEEGDEQYF
TGTGCCAGCAGCGTAGAGGAAGGGGACGAGCAGTACTTC
>few|.|TRBJ2-4|TRBV5-1
CASSPGELAKNIQYF
TGCGCCAGCAGTCCCGGGGAGCTAGCCAAAAACATTCAGTACTTC
>.|.|TRBJ2-7|TRBV28
CASSSGQYEQYF
TGTGCCAGCAGTTCAGGACAGTACGAGCAGTACTTC
>many|TRBD1|TRBJ2-2|TRBV6-4
CASSEGQDTGELFF
TGTGCCAGCAGTGAGGGACAGGACACCGGGGAGCTGTTTTTT
>.|TRBD2|TRBJ2-7|TRBV3-1
CASSPELRSGSNEQYF
TGTGCCAGCAGCCCTGAGCTGAGAAGCGGGAGTAACGAGCAGTACTTC
>.|.|TRBJ1-4|TRBV19
CASSMLSGGEKLFF
TGTGCCAGTAGTATGTTGTCAGGCGGTGAAAAACTGTTTTTT
>.|TRBD1|TRBJ2-5|TRBV4-1
CASSQGTGGLETQYF
TGCGCCAGCAGCCAAGGGACAGGGGGCTTGGAGACCCAGTACTTC